One TCR beta chain is described in this entry. Study processing details: Scientists estimated how many nucleated cells there were by amplifying reference gene primers. This table comes from immunoSEQ multiplex PCR, and its TCRdb copy is limited to in-frame clones, with some not included. The DNA was the basis for D and trimming; V, J and clone size are from that table. The table includes about 330,000 clones, more than 85% detected once. The data stem from a study of blood T cell repertoires in COVID-19. Whole-study context: The origin of the acute and convalescent COVID-19 samples was the United States, Italy and Spain.

Before being deemed recovered, Cohort 3 donors had two negative PCRs, clearance, or symptom resolution. Germline values: CDR1 SGHRS, CDR2 YFSETQ. This CDR3 is 13 amino acids long. Trimming took off 3 bases at V and 2 bases at J, with 8 bases between the two ends. This clonotype was sampled from a woman aged 25 to 45 who had recovered from COVID-19. Sequencing input: PBMCs or T cells enriched from blood (not recorded which). The V and J genes are TRBV5-1 and TRBJ1-2; the D is unclear. The CDR3 DNA reads TGCGCCAGCAGCTCTTGGCAGAACTATGGCTACACCTTC. This encodes CASSSWQNYGYTF.